This T cell receptor beta chain was sequenced during a study of molecular identifiers for immune sequencing clone quantification. The overall study: Replicate experiments took RNA from 20,000 or 100,000 naive CD8 cells, divided it five ways and sequenced four. Findings of the study overall: Clonotypes topping 20 RNA copies carried over 97% of effector molecules but under 1% of naive ones. Shared barcodes on identical TCR molecules could underestimate the sizes of highly expanded clones.

There are many counts of this clonotype. The antigen remains unidentified. TCRdb called the PCR reads again in MiXCR, with one record for every CDR3 protein. The data show under 600,000 distinct CDR3 sequences, around 21% seen once. This clonotype was obtained from a human donor in good health. Some libraries in this study had Jurkat cell RNA spiked in. Source material: naive CD8+ T cells from blood, with Jurkat cell RNA spiked in. This sample's subset: FACS-sorted CD8+CD4-CCR7+CD45RA+ naive T cells.

The CDR3 spells CASSPRAPSNEQFF. For the CDR3, the DNA is TGTGCCAGCAGCCCCCGGGCCCCAAGCAATGAGCAGTTCTTC. J is TRBJ2-1 and V is TRBV5-6; D is uncertain. V gave up 4 bases and J gave up 6 bases, with 14 bases separating them. CDR1 SGHDT and CDR2 YYEEEE come from the germline V gene. The CDR3 has 14 amino acids. The variable domain in full, with the rest retrieved from reference TRBV5-6 and TRBJ2-1, is DAGVTQSPTHLIKTRGQQVTLRCSPKSGHDTVSWYQQALGQGPQFIFQYYEEEERQRGNFPDRFSGHQFPNYSSELNVNALLLGDSALYLCASSPRAPSNEQFFGPGTRLTVL.